This paragraph reports one T cell receptor (beta chain). Its antigen remains unknown. Amplification by 5'RACE using constant-segment primers produced TCR alpha and TCR beta cDNA libraries that carried sample barcodes and UMIs. One entry per CDR3 protein results from TCRdb running MiXCR on the 5' RACE reads. The sample lists about 88,000 distinct CDR3 sequences; roughly 25% were seen once. The sample comes from a study of T-cell memory formation after mild COVID-19. Study-wide points: That cross-reactive memory joined was suggested by some responding clones appearing in pre-infection memory.

The CDR3 is made up of 15 amino acids. Germline CDR1 and CDR2: SGDLS and YYNGEE. The trim removed 3 bases at V and 1 base at J, leaving 6 bases unmatched. The V gene is TRBV9, the J gene TRBJ2-5; 7 nucleotides agree with TRBD1. This TCR was sampled from a man younger than 35 who had mild COVID-19 (a few samples of this study predate the infection). Cell type and time point are not known. Source material: PBMCs or a T cell subset sorted from them (not recorded which). The chain's CDR3 is CASSDGTASQETQYF. In nucleotides, the CDR3 is TGTGCCAGCAGCGACGGGACAGCTTCCCAAGAGACCCAGTACTTC.